These T cell receptor beta chains were read from a single sample in a study of cytomegalovirus exposure and HLA in healthy donors. Profiling relied on immunoSEQ multiplex PCR, and the TCRdb table lists in-frame clones only, not all of them. The data show under 150,000 clones, 75% to 85% seen once. The specimen was PBMCs. These receptors all come from a woman in her forties or fifties in good health and CMV-seropositive. Both conserved end residues are trimmed from each CDR3. Each record gives: J gene, V gene, CDR3 protein.

>TRBJ2-5|TRBV10-3
AIRTGATNQETQY
>TRBJ2-1|TRBV4-3
ASSQGLAGGPEQF
>TRBJ2-3|TRBV5-1
ASSLLGLAGGNTDTQY
>-|TRBV27
ASSFIDGGQNYEQY
>TRBJ2-5|TRBV5-1
ATRSGRAGETQY
>TRBJ2-7|TRBV7-2
ASSSLAGGYEQY
>TRBJ2-5|TRBV11-2
ASSFGYLAGTQETQY
>TRBJ1-5|TRBV2
ASSAWGPSNQPQH
>TRBJ1-4|TRBV29-1
SVMVRTNEKLF
>TRBJ1-5|TRBV6-5
ASSLDFDQPQH
>TRBJ1-4|TRBV4-3
ASSQDQPMGAAWGKLF
>TRBJ2-3|TRBV5-4
ASSPSGGTSTDTQY
>TRBJ2-7|TRBV4-1
ASSLMTSGDPYEQY
>TRBJ1-2|TRBV14
ASSQRQFPNYGYT
>TRBJ2-5|TRBV10-3
AISDQGGETQY
>TRBJ1-6|TRBV18
ASSPGTGTSLALH
>TRBJ2-1|TRBV30
AWSPGLAEQF
>TRBJ2-7|TRBV15
ATRGTGANEQY
>-|TRBV7-8
ASSVETQGSDEQY
>TRBJ2-7|TRBV21-1
ASRGDGGESSYEQY
>TRBJ2-3|TRBV5-1
ASSPPPSDTQY
>TRBJ1-1|TRBV27
ASSHNAPNTEAF
>TRBJ1-2|TRBV18
ASSQEPYGYT
>TRBJ2-7|TRBV5-4
ASSSRTRQGDEQY
>TRBJ1-6|TRBV7-2
ASSLEPNSPLH
>TRBJ2-2|TRBV9
ASSRSRLTGELF
>TRBJ2-3|TRBV6-1
ASNSVGWTDTQY
>TRBJ2-1|TRBV9
ASSVGTSGYNEQF
>TRBJ1-5|TRBV2
ASRRTDNSNQPQH
>TRBJ2-3|TRBV21-1
ASSKVLKRPCTDTQY
>TRBJ2-3|TRBV27
ASSQGLAGVDTQY
>TRBJ1-1|TRBV20-1
SPLTGTEAF
>TRBJ1-1|TRBV6-1
ASVRGLNTEAF
>TRBJ1-1|TRBV19
ATSWWGRGTEAF
>TRBJ2-7|TRBV5-1
ASSLAGAGGTYEQY
>TRBJ2-3|TRBV13
ASSTGPADTQY
>TRBJ1-2|TRBV7-9
ASSLGAGGRGNYGYT
>TRBJ2-1|TRBV6-1
ASSRGRDNEQF
>TRBJ1-1|TRBV15
ATSRDRREGAF
>TRBJ1-1|TRBV10-3
AISPSGDNTEAF
>TRBJ2-2|TRBV11-2
ASSSGTGFNGELF
>TRBJ2-1|TRBV19
ASSIEIAGRRYNEQF
>-|TRBV7-9
ASSFAPGKGYEQY
>TRBJ1-2|TRBV6-6
ASSSVDRAGYT
>TRBJ1-2|TRBV14
ASSQAGGRGGYT